These 30 T cell receptor beta chains were sequenced from one sample in a study of OX40 agonist ivuxolimab in advanced cancers. The table came from immunoSEQ multiplex PCR; TCRdb's copy has only in-frame clones and leaves some out. The data contain roughly 10,000 clones, 70% of them seen just once; the ten biggest clones take up 25% to 35%. Sequencing was performed on CD4+ or CD8+ T cells sorted from blood, taken in a trial of the OX40 agonist ivuxolimab. The origin of the receptors is an adult with an advanced solid tumor such as melanoma, head and neck, liver or kidney cancer.

A single count supports this clone. The V and J genes are TRBV11-2 and TRBJ1-5, with a tentative D call TRBD1 (5 bases). The CDR3 has 14 amino acids. V was cut by 5 bases and J by 2 bases, with 10 bases left in between. The germline CDR1 and CDR2 sequences are SGHAT and FQNNGV. The DNA of the CDR3 is TGTGCCAGCAGCCGGGACGCTCGCAATCAGCCCCAGCATTTT. This gives the protein CASSRDARNQPQHF. Variable domain in full (rest from reference TRBV11-2 and TRBJ1-5): EAGVAQSPRYKIIEKRQSVAFWCNPISGHATLYWYQQILGQGPKLLIQFQNNGVVDDSQLPKDRFSAERLKGVDSTLKIQPAKLEDSAVYLCASSRDARNQPQHFGDGTRLSIL.

The rearrangement uses TRBV27 and TRBJ1-1; D is ambiguous. Germline-derived CDR1 and CDR2 are MNHEY and SMNVEV (reference sequence). Trimming took off 6 bases at V and 5 bases at J, with 13 bases between the two ends. This CDR3 region has 13 residues. The CDR3 DNA follows: TGTGCCAGCAGCCTGTCTCGCCCTACTGAAGCTTTCTTT. Its translation: CASSLSRPTEAFF.

The rearrangement links TRBV5-6 to TRBJ1-2; TRBD1 is a possible D gene (5 bases). The CDR3 is 12 residues long. Deletions cut 4 bases from V and 8 bases from J, with 12 bases between. Germline-derived CDR1 and CDR2 are SGHDT and YYEEEE. The CDR3 DNA sequence: TGTGCCAGCAGCGCGGGGGGTAGAGGCTACACCTTC. This sequence encodes CASSAGGRGYTF.

DNA for the CDR3: TGTGCCTGGAGTGTACTGGGAGAAAAACTGTTTTTT. Its protein product is CAWSVLGEKLFF. The chain links TRBV30 to TRBJ1-4, with D unresolved. Germline V gene sequence: CDR1 GTSNPN, CDR2 SVGIG (reference sequence). Trimming pared 0 bases from V and 8 bases from J, leaving 7 bases between. This CDR3 is 12 amino acids long.

The rearrangement uses TRBV10-2 and TRBJ1-2, with a tentative D call TRBD1 (5 bases). Per the germline V gene, CDR1 is WSHSY and CDR2 is SAAADI. Trimming removed 2 bases at V and 5 bases at J, with 9 bases between. The CDR3 contains 13 residues. The CDR3 here is CASSEGHPYGYTF. For the CDR3, the DNA is TGCGCCAGCAGTGAGGGACACCCATATGGCTACACCTTC.

This clone was counted a few times. V is TRBV10-1 and J is TRBJ1-2, with D maybe TRBD1 (5 bases). Germline lookup yields CDR1 WNHNN and CDR2 SYGVQD (reference sequence). V was cut by 6 bases and J by 4 bases, with 15 bases left in between. The CDR3 spans 14 residues. The CDR3 spells CASRRGPHCYGYTF. The CDR3 DNA is TGCGCCAGCAGACGGGGCCCTCATTGCTATGGCTACACCTTC.

The chain joins TRBV6-6 to TRBJ2-1; D is unclear. The V and J ends lost 7 bases and 6 bases respectively, with 19 bases between them. The CDR3 is made up of 15 amino acids. The V gene's germline CDR1 is MNHNY and CDR2 SVGAGI (reference sequence). The CDR3 is CASKLEKRRGNEQFF. DNA for the CDR3: TGTGCCAGCAAGCTAGAGAAACGGAGAGGCAATGAGCAGTTCTTC.

The chain uses TRBV27 and TRBJ2-2, with D perhaps matching TRBD1 (7 bases). Trimming cost V 7 bases and J 1 base, with 19 bases left between them. This CDR3 spans 17 amino acids. From germline, CDR1 is MNHEY and CDR2 SMNVEV (reference sequence). CDR3 nucleotide sequence: TGTGCCAGCACCACCCTCAGGGGGGAAGGGAACACCGGGGAGCTGTTTTTT. Residues: CASTTLRGEGNTGELFF.

Written as DNA, the CDR3 is TGTGCCAGCAGTGGCCAGACAGGGAACTATGGCTACACCTTC. It specifies CASSGQTGNYGYTF. The chain uses TRBV27 and TRBJ1-2; 7 nucleotides agree with TRBD1. CDR3 length: 14 amino acids. Per the germline V gene, CDR1 is MNHEY and CDR2 is SMNVEV (reference sequence). Trimming took 5 bases from V and 2 from J; bases not matched to a gene: 5.

V gene TRBV6-1 combines with J gene TRBJ2-3; D is unclear. Germline CDR1 and CDR2: MNHNS and SASEGT. CDR3 length: 14 amino acids. Between the trimmed V and J ends, which lost 6 bases and 2 bases, there was a span of 12 bases. CDR3 bases: TGTGCCAGCAGCGAATCCGGTCCCACAGATACGCAGTATTTT. It specifies CASSESGPTDTQYF.

The V and J genes are TRBV27 and TRBJ2-7, with TRBD1 identical over 10 bases. Germline CDR1 is MNHEY and CDR2 is SMNVEV (reference sequence). The CDR3 runs to 16 residues. V shed 3 bases, J shed 5 bases, and the junction held 10 bases outside the gene matches. CDR3 region: CASSLEGTGAGDEQYF. CDR3 nucleotides: TGTGCCAGCAGTTTGGAGGGGACAGGGGCCGGAGACGAGCAGTACTTC.

The chain recombines TRBV5-4 with TRBJ1-2, with TRBD1 identical over 8 bases. The length of the CDR3 is 13 residues. Trimming removed 5 bases from V and 3 bases from J; junction bases left unmatched: 3. Germline-derived CDR1 and CDR2 are SGHNT and YYREEE (reference sequence). CDR3 DNA: TGTGCCAGCAGACGACAGGGGCACTATGGCTACACCTTC. Protein product: CASRRQGHYGYTF. Variable domain in full (rest from reference TRBV5-4 and TRBJ1-2): ETGVTQSPTHLIKTRGQQVTLRCSSQSGHNTVSWYQQALGQGPQFIFQYYREEENGRGNFPPRFSGLQFPNYSSELNVNALELDDSALYLCASRRQGHYGYTFGSGTRLTVV.

The CDR3 coding sequence is TGTGCCAGCAGTTTGCCAGGAACCTACGAGCAGTACTTC. Encoded protein: CASSLPGTYEQYF. The chain links TRBV6-5 to TRBJ2-7; no clear D. The length of the CDR3 is 13 residues. V gave up 4 bases and J gave up 2 bases, with 9 bases separating them. From germline, CDR1 is MNHEY and CDR2 SVGAGI.

The chain couples TRBV4-3 to TRBJ2-1, with 9 nucleotides matching TRBD2. Looked up from germline, CDR1 is LGHNA and CDR2 is YSLEER. The CDR3 totals 14 residues. The junction had 1 base not matched to a gene; V was cut back by 2 bases and J by 5 bases. CDR3 sequence reads: CASSQRLADNEQFF. The CDR3 nucleotides read TGCGCCAGCAGCCAACGACTAGCGGACAATGAGCAGTTCTTC.

This chain joins TRBV6-1 and TRBJ2-1; D gene unclear. CDR3 length: 10 residues. Germline V CDR1 and CDR2: MNHNS, SASEGT. Between the trimmed V and J ends, which lost 7 bases and 6 bases, there was a span of 4 bases. CDR3 protein: CASTGNEQFF. CDR3 nucleotide sequence: TGTGCCAGCACAGGCAATGAGCAGTTCTTC.

The chain couples TRBV6-5 to TRBJ2-5; TRBD2 might be the D (7 bases). V dropped 7 bases and J dropped 5 bases, with 17 bases sitting between them. The length of the CDR3 is 14 residues. The germline gives CDR1 MNHEY, CDR2 SVGAGI. The CDR3 DNA follows: TGTGCCAGCAATAGGGGGGGCGGTGAGGAGACCCAGTACTTC. This codes for CASNRGGGEETQYF.

The V call is TRBV5-1, the J call TRBJ1-1, with a tentative D call TRBD1 (5 bases). This CDR3 is built from 14 residues. Germline V gives CDR1 SGHRS, CDR2 YFSETQ. With 0 bases removed from V and 5 bases from J, the gap between germline ends came to 11 bases. The CDR3 protein is CASSLGVGLTEAFF. The CDR3, as DNA: TGCGCCAGCAGCTTGGGTGTGGGGCTTACTGAAGCTTTCTTT.

Of note for this clone: One end of the junction fails to match germline, which may point to a read error. This chain joins TRBV9 and TRBJ2-6; D ambiguous. Germline values: CDR1 SGDLS, CDR2 YYNGEE. The CDR3 runs to 12 residues. CDR3 DNA: TGTGCCAGCATGGGTGGGGTCAACGTCCTGACTTTC. Translation gives CASMGGVNVLTF. Combining the CDR3 with reference TRBV9 and TRBJ2-6 gives the whole variable domain DSGVTQTPKHLITATGQRVTLRCSPRSGDLSVYWYQQSLDQGLQFLIQYYNGEERAKGNILERFSAQQFPDLHSELNLSSLELGDSALYFCASMGGVNVLTFGAGSRLTVL.

This clone was picked up a small number of times. The rearrangement uses TRBV28 and TRBJ2-7; D gene unclear. Germline lookup yields CDR1 MDHEN and CDR2 SYDVKM. The CDR3 spans 13 residues. V lost 3 bases and J lost 0, with 6 bases in between. Written as DNA, the CDR3 is TGTGCCAGCAGTTTGGCAGACTCCTACGAGCAGTACTTC. It codes for CASSLADSYEQYF. The entire variable domain, with the rest obtained from reference TRBV28 and TRBJ2-7, is as follows: DVKVTQSSRYLVKRTGEKVFLECVQDMDHENMFWYRQDPGLGLRLIYFSYDVKMKEKGDIPEGYSVSREKKERFSLILESASTNQTSMYLCASSLADSYEQYFGPGTRLTVT.

This sequence joins TRBV25-1 and TRBJ2-3, with 7 bases lining up with TRBD2. The CDR3 totals 16 residues. The V gene's germline CDR1 is MGHDK and CDR2 SYGVNS. V shed 1 base, J shed 4 bases, and the junction held 8 bases outside the gene matches. CDR3 loop: CASSEWGGGGADTQYF. Here the CDR3 DNA reads TGTGCCAGCAGTGAATGGGGCGGGGGAGGAGCAGATACGCAGTATTTT.

The chain recombines TRBV11-2 with TRBJ1-3; D is unclear. V was pared by 0 bases and J by 0 bases, with 6 bases between. The CDR3 extends over 15 amino acids. CDR1 and CDR2 (germline): SGHAT, FQNNGV. CDR3 loop: CASSLDPSSGNTIYF. The CDR3 DNA follows: TGTGCCAGCAGCTTAGACCCCAGCTCTGGAAACACCATATATTTT.

V gene TRBV7-9 combines with J gene TRBJ1-2; 9 nucleotides agree with TRBD1. The V and J ends lost 2 bases and 6 bases, in that order; junction bases with no gene match: 10. Germline loops: CDR1 SEHNR, CDR2 FQNEAQ (reference sequence). The CDR3 spans 16 residues. This CDR3 reads CASSLYRGQGRDGYTF. The CDR3 DNA is TGTGCCAGCAGCTTATATAGGGGACAGGGTAGGGATGGCTACACCTTC. Looking up the rest from reference TRBV7-9 and TRBJ1-2 gives the full variable domain: DTGVSQNPRHKITKRGQNVTFRCDPISEHNRLYWYRQTLGQGPEFLTYFQNEAQLEKSRLLSDRFSAERPKGSFSTLEIQRTEQGDSAMYLCASSLYRGQGRDGYTFGSGTRLTVV.

The chain carries TRBV4-3 and TRBJ2-7, with D perhaps matching TRBD1 (5 bases). V lost 5 bases, J lost 5 bases, and 16 bases lay in between. CDR1 and CDR2 (germline): LGHNA, YSLEER. CDR3 length: 14 amino acids. The CDR3 DNA sequence: TGCGCCAGCAGCGACGACCAGGGAACAAACGAGCAGTACTTC. Translated: CASSDDQGTNEQYF.

This sequence joins TRBV7-2 and TRBJ2-3; TRBD2 agrees at 9 bases. V lost 5 bases and J lost 5; bases outside the gene matches: 2. This CDR3 spans 13 amino acids. CDR1 is SGHTA and CDR2 is FQGNSA in the germline V gene. CDR3 residues: CASSATSGDTQYF. As DNA, the CDR3 is TGTGCCAGCAGCGCGACTAGCGGAGATACGCAGTATTTT.

This chain links TRBV5-1 with TRBJ2-5; D is unclear. The J call is uncertain, as TRBJ2-7 better fits the DNA end. The length of the CDR3 is 13 residues. Per the germline V gene, CDR1 is SGHRS and CDR2 is YFSETQ. DNA of the CDR3: TGCGCCAGCAGCTTCCGGACGGCTGGCGAGCAGTACTTC. Translating it yields CASSFRTAGEQYF.

Only one count was recorded for this clone. V usage is TRBV19 and J usage is TRBJ1-1; no clear D. Deletions cut 3 bases from V and 1 base from J, with 9 bases between. The CDR3 is 14 residues long. Germline loops: CDR1 LNHDA, CDR2 SQIVND (reference sequence). The CDR3 loop is CASSITAKNTEAFF. In nucleotides, the CDR3 is TGTGCCAGTAGTATCACAGCGAAGAACACTGAAGCTTTCTTT.

The CDR3 loop is CAWSPGSYGANVLTF. The CDR3 region has the DNA TGTGCCTGGAGTCCAGGGTCTTACGGGGCCAACGTCCTGACTTTC. The chain is built from TRBV30 and TRBJ2-6; D perhaps matches TRBD1 (5 bases). Between the trimmed V and J ends, which lost 2 bases and 4 bases, there was a span of 12 bases. CDR1 and CDR2 from the germline V gene are GTSNPN and SVGIG (reference sequence). The CDR3 spans 15 residues.

V gene TRBV2 combines with J gene TRBJ2-4; no reliable D call. The CDR3 is made up of 13 amino acids. Trimming shortened V by 8 bases and J by 0 bases, and 8 bases separated the two germline ends. Germline V gene data show CDR1 as SNHLY and CDR2 as FYNNEI. In DNA, the CDR3 is TGTGCCAGCGGCCTTATAGCCAAAAACATTCAGTACTTC. Translation gives CASGLIAKNIQYF.

The chain combines TRBV28 with TRBJ2-7; the D gene is possibly TRBD2 (5 bases). CDR3 length: 12 amino acids. Trimming shortened V by 2 bases and J by 5 bases, and 7 bases separated the two germline ends. CDR1 and CDR2 from the germline V gene are MDHEN and SYDVKM. CDR3 DNA sequence: TGTGCCAGCAGTTTAACGGGGAACGAGCAGTACTTC. Residues: CASSLTGNEQYF.

This clone has only a few counts. The V and J genes are TRBV7-6 and TRBJ1-6; tentatively, D is TRBD1 (5 bases). The CDR3 extends over 14 amino acids. Germline V gives CDR1 SGHVS, CDR2 FNYEAQ. V was cut by 2 bases and J by 9 bases, with 11 bases left in between. CDR3 in amino acids: CASSLTGRGSPLHF. As DNA, the CDR3 is TGTGCCAGCAGCTTAACAGGCCGGGGTTCACCCCTCCACTTT.